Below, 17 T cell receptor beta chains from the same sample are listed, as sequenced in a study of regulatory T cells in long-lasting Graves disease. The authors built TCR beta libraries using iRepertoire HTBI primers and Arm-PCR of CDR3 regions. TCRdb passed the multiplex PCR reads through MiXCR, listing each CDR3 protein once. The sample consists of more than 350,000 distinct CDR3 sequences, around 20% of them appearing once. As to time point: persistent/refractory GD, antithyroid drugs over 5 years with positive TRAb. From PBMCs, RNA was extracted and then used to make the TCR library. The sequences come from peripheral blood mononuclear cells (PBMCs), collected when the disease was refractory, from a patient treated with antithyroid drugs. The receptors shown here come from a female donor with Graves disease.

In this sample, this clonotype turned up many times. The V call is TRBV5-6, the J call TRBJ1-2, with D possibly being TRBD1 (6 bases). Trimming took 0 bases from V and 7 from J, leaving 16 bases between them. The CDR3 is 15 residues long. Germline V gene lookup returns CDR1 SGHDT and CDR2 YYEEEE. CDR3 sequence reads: CASSLGDNPPPGYTF. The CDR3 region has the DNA TGTGCCAGCAGCTTGGGGGACAACCCGCCCCCTGGCTACACCTTC.

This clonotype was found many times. CDR3 bases: TGCAGTGCTAGAGATGGGACGCAACAAGAGACCCAGTACTTC. Protein product: CSARDGTQQETQYF. This chain connects TRBV20-1 to TRBJ2-5; D may match TRBD1 or TRBD2 (5 bases each). The V gene's germline CDR1 is DFQATT and CDR2 SNEGSKA (reference sequence). This CDR3 spans 14 amino acids. The V and J ends lost 0 bases and 2 bases respectively, with 10 bases between them.

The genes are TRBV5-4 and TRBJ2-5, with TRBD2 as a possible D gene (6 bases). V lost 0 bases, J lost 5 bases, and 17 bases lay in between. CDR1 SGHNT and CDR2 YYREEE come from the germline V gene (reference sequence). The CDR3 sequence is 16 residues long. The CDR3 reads CASSLVWAGTFETQYF. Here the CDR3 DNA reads TGTGCCAGCAGCTTGGTTTGGGCGGGGACGTTTGAGACCCAGTACTTC.

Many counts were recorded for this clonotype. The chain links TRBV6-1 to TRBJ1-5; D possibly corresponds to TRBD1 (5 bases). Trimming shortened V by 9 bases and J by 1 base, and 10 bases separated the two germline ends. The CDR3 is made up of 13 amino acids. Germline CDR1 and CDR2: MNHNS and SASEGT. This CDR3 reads CARPTESNQPQHF. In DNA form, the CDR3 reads TGTGCCAGGCCGACAGAAAGCAATCAGCCCCAGCATTTT.

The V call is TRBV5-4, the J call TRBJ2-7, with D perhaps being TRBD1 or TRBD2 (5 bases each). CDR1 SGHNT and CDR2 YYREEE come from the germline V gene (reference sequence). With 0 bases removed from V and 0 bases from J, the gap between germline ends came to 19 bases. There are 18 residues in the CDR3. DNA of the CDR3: TGTGCCAGCAGCTTGGGGGGGACCAGGGACGCTTTCTCCTACGAGCAGTACTTC. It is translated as CASSLGGTRDAFSYEQYF.

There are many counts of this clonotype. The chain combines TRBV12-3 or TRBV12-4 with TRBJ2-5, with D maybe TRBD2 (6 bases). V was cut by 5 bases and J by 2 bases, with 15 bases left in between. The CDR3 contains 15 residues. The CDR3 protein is CASSGVAGKQETQYF. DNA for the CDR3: TGTGCCAGCAGTGGAGTGGCGGGGAAGCAAGAGACCCAGTACTTC.

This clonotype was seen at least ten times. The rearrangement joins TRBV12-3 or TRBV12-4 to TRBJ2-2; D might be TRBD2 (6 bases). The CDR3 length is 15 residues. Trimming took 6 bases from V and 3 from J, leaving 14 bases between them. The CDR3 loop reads CASSEEGIDTGELFF. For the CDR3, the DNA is TGTGCCAGCAGCGAGGAGGGAATCGACACCGGGGAGCTGTTTTTT.

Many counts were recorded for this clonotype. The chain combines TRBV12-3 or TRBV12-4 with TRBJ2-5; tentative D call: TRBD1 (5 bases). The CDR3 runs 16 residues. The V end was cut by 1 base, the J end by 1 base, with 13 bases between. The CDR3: CASSLDSDTLQETQYF. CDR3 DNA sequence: TGTGCCAGCAGTTTAGATTCGGACACCCTCCAAGAGACCCAGTACTTC.

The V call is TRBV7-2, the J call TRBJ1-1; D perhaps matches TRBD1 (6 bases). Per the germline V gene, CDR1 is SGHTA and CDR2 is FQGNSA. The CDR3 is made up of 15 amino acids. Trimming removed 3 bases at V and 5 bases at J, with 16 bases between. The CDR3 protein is CASSFAQGTWTEAFF. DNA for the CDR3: TGTGCCAGCAGCTTCGCCCAGGGGACGTGGACTGAAGCTTTCTTT.

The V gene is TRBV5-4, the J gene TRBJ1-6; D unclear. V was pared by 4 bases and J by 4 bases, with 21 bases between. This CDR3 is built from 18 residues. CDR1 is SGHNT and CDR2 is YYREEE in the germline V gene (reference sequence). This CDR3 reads CASSGRALGGSYNSPLHF. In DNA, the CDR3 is TGTGCCAGCAGCGGGAGGGCCCTGGGAGGATCTTATAATTCACCCCTCCACTTT.

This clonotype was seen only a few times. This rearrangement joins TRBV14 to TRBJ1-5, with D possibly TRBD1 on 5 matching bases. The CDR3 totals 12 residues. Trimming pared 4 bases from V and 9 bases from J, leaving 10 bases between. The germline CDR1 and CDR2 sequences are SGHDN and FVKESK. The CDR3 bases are TGTGCCAGCAGCCGGGGTGGGGGGCCCCAGCATTTT. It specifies CASSRGGGPQHF.

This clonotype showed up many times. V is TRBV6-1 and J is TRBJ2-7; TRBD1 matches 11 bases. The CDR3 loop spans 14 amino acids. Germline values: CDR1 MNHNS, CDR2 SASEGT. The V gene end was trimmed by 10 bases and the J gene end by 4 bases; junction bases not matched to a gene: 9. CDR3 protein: CATQSGTGGYEQYF. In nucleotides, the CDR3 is TGTGCCACCCAATCGGGGACAGGGGGATACGAGCAGTACTTC.

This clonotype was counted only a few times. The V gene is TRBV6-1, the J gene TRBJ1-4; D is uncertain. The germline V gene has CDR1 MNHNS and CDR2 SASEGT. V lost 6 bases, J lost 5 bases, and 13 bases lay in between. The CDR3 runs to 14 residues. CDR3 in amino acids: CASRPIQANEKLFF. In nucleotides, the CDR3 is TGTGCCAGCAGGCCCATACAAGCAAATGAAAAACTGTTTTTT.

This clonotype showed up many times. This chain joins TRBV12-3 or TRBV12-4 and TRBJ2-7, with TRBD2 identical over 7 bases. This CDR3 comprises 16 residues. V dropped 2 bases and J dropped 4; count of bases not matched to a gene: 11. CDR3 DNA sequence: TGTGCCAGCAGTTTATATCCCAAGGGGACTATATACGAGCAGTACTTC. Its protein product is CASSLYPKGTIYEQYF.

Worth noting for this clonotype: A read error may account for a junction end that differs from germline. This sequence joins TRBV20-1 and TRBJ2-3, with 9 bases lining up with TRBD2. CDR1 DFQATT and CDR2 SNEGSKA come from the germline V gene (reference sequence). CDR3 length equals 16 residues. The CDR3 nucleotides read TGCAGTGCTAGAGACGAGAGTAGCGGGAGCAGAGATACGCAGTATTTT. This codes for CSARDESSGSRDTQYF.

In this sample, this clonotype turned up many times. In DNA, the CDR3 is TGTGCCAGCATTCACAGGGGCTTGAACACTGAAGCTTTCTTT. This encodes CASIHRGLNTEAFF. The J gene is TRBJ1-1, the V gene TRBV2; 7 bases align to TRBD1. Germline CDR1 SNHLY, CDR2 FYNNEI. The CDR3 is made up of 14 amino acids. Trimming at V came to 7 bases and at J to 0 bases, leaving 5 bases not matched to a gene.

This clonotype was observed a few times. The DNA for the CDR3 is TGCGCCAGCAGCCCTGATGGGCTCGGTGAAAAACTGTTTTTT. It translates to CASSPDGLGEKLFF. This chain connects TRBV4-1 to TRBJ1-4; no firm D call. Germline V CDR1 and CDR2: MGHRA, YSYEKL. V was shortened by 4 bases and J by 7 bases, with 13 bases between the two germline ends. The CDR3 sequence is 14 residues long.